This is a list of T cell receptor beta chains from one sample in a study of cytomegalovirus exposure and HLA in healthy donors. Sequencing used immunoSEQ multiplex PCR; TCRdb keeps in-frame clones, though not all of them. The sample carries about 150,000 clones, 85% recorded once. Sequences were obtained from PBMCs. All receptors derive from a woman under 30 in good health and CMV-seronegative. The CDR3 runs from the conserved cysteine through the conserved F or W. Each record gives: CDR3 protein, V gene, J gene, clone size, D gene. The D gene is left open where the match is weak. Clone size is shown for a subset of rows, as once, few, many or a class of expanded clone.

CASSLGTFPYEQYF	TRBV5-6	TRBJ2-7	NA	NA
CASSRGAGLAYEQYF	TRBV6-1	TRBJ2-7	NA	NA
CASSLQGAMNTEAFF	TRBV7-3	TRBJ1-1	once	TRBD1
CASTLIGTGGEKLFF	TRBV28	TRBJ1-4	NA	TRBD1
CASSRGSYEQYF	TRBV27	TRBJ2-7	NA	NA
CASSPREGANSPLHF	TRBV18	TRBJ1-6	NA	NA
CASSVSALTEAFF	TRBV9	TRBJ1-1	NA	NA
CASSPDLRNSPLHF	TRBV5-5	TRBJ1-6	NA	NA
CASSSSPASSGNTIYF	TRBV18	TRBJ1-3	once	NA
CASSRSRINEKLFF	TRBV28	TRBJ1-4	NA	NA
CASSLGAGAGGNTIYF	TRBV28	TRBJ1-3	few	NA
CASSLMGLNEQYF	TRBV28	NA	NA	NA
CASSSGVGVAKNIQYF	TRBV7-2	TRBJ2-4	once	NA
CASRIPSGGVTDTQYF	TRBV27	TRBJ2-3	NA	TRBD2
CASRPTGAGTRWFGNTIYF	TRBV7-9	TRBJ1-3	NA	TRBD1
CASSPRVSTDTQYF	TRBV4-2	TRBJ2-3	NA	NA
CAISEVLQGVYNEQFF	TRBV10-3	TRBJ2-1	NA	NA
CASSLEGGRGNGYTF	TRBV5-4	TRBJ1-2	few	NA
CASSPAGLPWSSYEQYF	TRBV27	TRBJ2-7	NA	NA
CAWSVRTGHGYTF	TRBV30	TRBJ1-2	once	TRBD1
CASSLVFRLGTGGSPLHF	TRBV11-2	TRBJ1-6	NA	TRBD1
CASSWEASWGYTF	TRBV5-1	TRBJ1-2	NA	NA
CASSLGQGVGDTQYF	TRBV13	TRBJ2-3	NA	TRBD1
CASSRGELPYEQYF	TRBV5-1	TRBJ2-7	NA	NA
CAISTAGAGNTIYF	TRBV10-3	TRBJ1-3	NA	NA
CASSLRGLGYTF	TRBV28	TRBJ1-2	NA	NA
CASSPTRGLSYEQYF	TRBV13	NA	once	NA
CASIGGGEQFF	TRBV19	TRBJ2-1	NA	TRBD2
CASSLFPQKSRLNNEQFF	TRBV7-3	TRBJ2-1	NA	NA
CASSLDRSGELFF	TRBV11-2	TRBJ2-2	once	NA
CASSLYTNEKLFF	TRBV27	TRBJ1-4	NA	NA
CASSESSGQGITQYF	TRBV6-1	TRBJ2-5	NA	TRBD1
CASSIGTGLIPEAFF	TRBV19	TRBJ1-1	NA	TRBD1
CASALAGHEKLFF	TRBV12-5	TRBJ1-4	NA	NA
CSSSLVVRNEQYF	TRBV7-9	TRBJ2-7	NA	NA
CASPPRAGYNEQFF	TRBV6-1	TRBJ2-1	NA	NA
CASSSGLGNYGYTF	TRBV5-4	TRBJ1-2	few	NA
CASSKAWSSPRRDTQYF	TRBV21-1	TRBJ2-3	NA	NA
CASSEGGWGYDTQYF	TRBV10-2	TRBJ2-3	NA	NA
CASTLGGFPSDTQYF	TRBV19	TRBJ2-3	NA	NA
CASSFQGTDYEQYF	TRBV7-8	TRBJ2-7	NA	NA
CASSPPVVGEQFF	TRBV18	TRBJ2-1	NA	NA
CASSAATGFEKLFF	TRBV9	TRBJ1-4	NA	TRBD1
CASRGQGSADTQYF	TRBV28	TRBJ2-3	NA	NA
CATSRKQGYSYNEQFF	TRBV15	TRBJ2-1	NA	NA